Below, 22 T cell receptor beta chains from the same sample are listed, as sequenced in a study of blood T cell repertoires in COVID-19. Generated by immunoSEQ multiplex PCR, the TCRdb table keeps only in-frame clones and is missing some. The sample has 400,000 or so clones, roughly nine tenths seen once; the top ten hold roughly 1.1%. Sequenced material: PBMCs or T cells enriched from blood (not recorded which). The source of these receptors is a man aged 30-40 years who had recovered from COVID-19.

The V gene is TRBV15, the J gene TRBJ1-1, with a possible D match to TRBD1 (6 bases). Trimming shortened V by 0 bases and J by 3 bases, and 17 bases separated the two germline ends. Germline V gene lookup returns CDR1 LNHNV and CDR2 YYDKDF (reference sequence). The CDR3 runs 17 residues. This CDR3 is CATSRDQQTGRHTEAFF. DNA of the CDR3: TGTGCCACCAGCAGAGATCAACAGACAGGTAGGCACACTGAAGCTTTCTTT.

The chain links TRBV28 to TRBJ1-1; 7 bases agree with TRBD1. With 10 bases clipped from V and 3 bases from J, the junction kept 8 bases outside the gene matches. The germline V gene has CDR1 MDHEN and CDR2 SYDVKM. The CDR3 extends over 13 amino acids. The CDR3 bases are TGTGCCATCCTCGGGACAGCCTACACTGAAGCTTTCTTT. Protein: CAILGTAYTEAFF.

The DNA for the CDR3 is TGTGCCAGCAGGCTAGCGGGAGGTACCTACGAGCAGTACTTC. It encodes CASRLAGGTYEQYF. The chain is built from TRBV27 and TRBJ2-7; 11 nucleotides line up with TRBD2. The CDR3 consists of 14 residues. Germline loops: CDR1 MNHEY, CDR2 SMNVEV (reference sequence). With V trimmed by 6 bases and J by 2 bases, 3 bases remained unmatched.

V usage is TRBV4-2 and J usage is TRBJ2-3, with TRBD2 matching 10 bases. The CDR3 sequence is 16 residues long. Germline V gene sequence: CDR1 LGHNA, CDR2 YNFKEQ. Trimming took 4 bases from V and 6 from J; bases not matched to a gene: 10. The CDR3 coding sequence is TGTGCCAGCAGCCCGAGGCTAGCGGGAGTATCTGATACGCAGTATTTT. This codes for CASSPRLAGVSDTQYF.

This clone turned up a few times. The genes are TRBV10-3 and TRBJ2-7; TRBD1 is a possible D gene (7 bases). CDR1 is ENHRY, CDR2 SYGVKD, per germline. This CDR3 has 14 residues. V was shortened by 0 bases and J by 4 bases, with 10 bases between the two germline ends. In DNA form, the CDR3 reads TGTGCCATCAGTGAGTCGTCAGGGGGGTACGAGCAGTACTTC. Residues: CAISESSGGYEQYF.

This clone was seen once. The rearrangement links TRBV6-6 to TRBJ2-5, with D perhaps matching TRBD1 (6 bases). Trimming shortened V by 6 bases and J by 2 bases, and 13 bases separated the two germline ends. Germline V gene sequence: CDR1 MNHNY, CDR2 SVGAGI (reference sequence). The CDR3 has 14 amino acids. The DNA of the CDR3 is TGTGCCAGCAGCGTAACAGGGAAACAAGAGACCCAGTACTTC. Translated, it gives CASSVTGKQETQYF.

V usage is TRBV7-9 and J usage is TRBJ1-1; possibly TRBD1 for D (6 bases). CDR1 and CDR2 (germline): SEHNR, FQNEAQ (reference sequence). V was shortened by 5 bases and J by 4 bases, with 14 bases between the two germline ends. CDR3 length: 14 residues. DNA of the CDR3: TGTGCCAGCAGCCCTCGAGGGGGTGGCACTGAAGCTTTCTTT. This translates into CASSPRGGGTEAFF.

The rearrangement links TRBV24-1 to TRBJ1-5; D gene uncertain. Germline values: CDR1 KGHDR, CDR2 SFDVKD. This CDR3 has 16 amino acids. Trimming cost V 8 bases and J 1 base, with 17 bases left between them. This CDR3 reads CATIPSTYTSNQPQHF. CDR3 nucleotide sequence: TGTGCCACCATCCCGTCCACGTACACCAGCAATCAGCCCCAGCATTTT.

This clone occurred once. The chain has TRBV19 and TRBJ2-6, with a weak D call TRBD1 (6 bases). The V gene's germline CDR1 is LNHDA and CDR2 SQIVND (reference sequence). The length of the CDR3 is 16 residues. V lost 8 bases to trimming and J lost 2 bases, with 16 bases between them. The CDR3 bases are TGTGCCAGTGGGGCAACAGGGTGGGCTGGGGCCAACGTCCTGACTTTC. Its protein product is CASGATGWAGANVLTF.

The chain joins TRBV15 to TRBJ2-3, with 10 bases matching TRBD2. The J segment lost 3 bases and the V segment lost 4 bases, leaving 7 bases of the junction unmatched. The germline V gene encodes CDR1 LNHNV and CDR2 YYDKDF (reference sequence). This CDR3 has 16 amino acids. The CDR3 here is CATSISGLALTDTQYF. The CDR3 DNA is TGTGCCACCAGCATATCGGGACTAGCGCTTACAGATACGCAGTATTTT. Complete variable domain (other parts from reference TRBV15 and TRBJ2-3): DAMVIQNPRYQVTQFGKPVTLSCSQTLNHNVMYWYQQKSSQAPKLLFHYYDKDFNNEADTPDNFQSRRPNTSFCFLDIRSPGLGDTAMYLCATSISGLALTDTQYFGPGTRLTVL.

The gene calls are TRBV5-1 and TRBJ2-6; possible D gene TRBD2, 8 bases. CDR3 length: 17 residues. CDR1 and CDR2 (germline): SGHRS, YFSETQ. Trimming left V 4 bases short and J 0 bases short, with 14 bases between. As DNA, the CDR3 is TGCGCCAGCAGCACGGGAGGGACAGACTCTGGGGCCAACGTCCTGACTTTC. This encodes CASSTGGTDSGANVLTF.

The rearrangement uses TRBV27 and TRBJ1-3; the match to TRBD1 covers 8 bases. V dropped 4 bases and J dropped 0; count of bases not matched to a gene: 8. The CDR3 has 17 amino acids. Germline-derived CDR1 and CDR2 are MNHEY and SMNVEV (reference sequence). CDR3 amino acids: CASSSDRERSSGNTIYF. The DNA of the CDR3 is TGTGCCAGCAGTTCGGACAGGGAGCGCTCCTCTGGAAACACCATATATTTT.

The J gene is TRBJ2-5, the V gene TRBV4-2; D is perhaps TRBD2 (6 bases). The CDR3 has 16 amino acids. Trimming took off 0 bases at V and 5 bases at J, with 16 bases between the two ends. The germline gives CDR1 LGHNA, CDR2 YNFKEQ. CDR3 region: CASSQDGTSLAETQYF. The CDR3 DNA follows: TGTGCCAGCAGCCAAGACGGGACTTCCCTAGCGGAGACCCAGTACTTC.

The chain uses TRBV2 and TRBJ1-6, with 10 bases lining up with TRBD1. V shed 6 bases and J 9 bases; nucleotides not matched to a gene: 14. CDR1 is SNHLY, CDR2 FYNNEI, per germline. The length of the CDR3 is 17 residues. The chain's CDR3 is CASSLSSPGTGVSPLHF. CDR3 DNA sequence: TGTGCCAGCAGCCTCTCATCTCCCGGGACAGGGGTTTCACCCCTCCACTTT.

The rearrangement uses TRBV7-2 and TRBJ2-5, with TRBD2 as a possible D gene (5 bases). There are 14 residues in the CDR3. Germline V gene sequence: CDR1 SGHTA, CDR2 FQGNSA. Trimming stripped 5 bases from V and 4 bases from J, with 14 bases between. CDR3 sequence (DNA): TGTGCCAGCAGCCCAAGACTACTTGGAGAGACCCAGTACTTC. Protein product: CASSPRLLGETQYF.

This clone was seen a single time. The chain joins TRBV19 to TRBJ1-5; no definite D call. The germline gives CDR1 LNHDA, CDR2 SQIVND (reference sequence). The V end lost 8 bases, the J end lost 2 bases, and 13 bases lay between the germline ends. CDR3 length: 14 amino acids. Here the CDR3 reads CASSGPGGNQPQHF. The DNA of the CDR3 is TGTGCCAGTTCAGGACCCGGGGGCAATCAGCCCCAGCATTTT.

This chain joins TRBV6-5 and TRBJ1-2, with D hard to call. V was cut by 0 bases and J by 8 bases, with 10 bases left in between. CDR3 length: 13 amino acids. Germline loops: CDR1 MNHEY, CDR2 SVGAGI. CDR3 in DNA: TGTGCCAGCAGTTACTCGGCAGGATTCGGCTACACCTTC. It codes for CASSYSAGFGYTF.

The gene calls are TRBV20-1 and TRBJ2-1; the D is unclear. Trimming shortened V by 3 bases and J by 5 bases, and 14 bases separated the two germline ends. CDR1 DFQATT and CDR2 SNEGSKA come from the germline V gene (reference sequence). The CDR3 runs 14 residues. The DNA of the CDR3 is TGCAGTGCTAGTTCCGGAGAGTGGGACAATGAGCAGTTCTTC. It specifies CSASSGEWDNEQFF.

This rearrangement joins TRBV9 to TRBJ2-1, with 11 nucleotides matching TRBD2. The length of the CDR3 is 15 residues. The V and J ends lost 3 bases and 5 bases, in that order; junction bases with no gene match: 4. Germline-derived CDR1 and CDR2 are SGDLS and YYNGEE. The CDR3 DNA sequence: TGTGCCAGCAGCGGGGGGACTAGCGGAAACAATGAGCAGTTCTTC. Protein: CASSGGTSGNNEQFF.

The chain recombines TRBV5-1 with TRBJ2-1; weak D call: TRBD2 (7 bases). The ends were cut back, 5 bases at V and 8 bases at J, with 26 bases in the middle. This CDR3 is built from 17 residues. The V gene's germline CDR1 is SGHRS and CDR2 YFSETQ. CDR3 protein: CASRQGMGSSGVDEQFF. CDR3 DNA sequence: TGCGCCAGCAGACAGGGTATGGGGTCTAGCGGAGTGGATGAGCAGTTCTTC.

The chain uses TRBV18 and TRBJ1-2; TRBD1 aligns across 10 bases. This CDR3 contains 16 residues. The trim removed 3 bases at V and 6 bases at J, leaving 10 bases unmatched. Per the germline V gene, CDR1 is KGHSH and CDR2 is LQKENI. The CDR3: CASSPPGTGADHGYTF. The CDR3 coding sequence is TGTGCCAGCTCACCGCCCGGGACAGGGGCGGATCATGGCTACACCTTC. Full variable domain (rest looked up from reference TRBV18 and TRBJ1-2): NAGVMQNPRHLVRRRGQEARLRCSPMKGHSHVYWYRQLPEEGLKFMVYLQKENIIDESGMPKERFSAEFPKEGPSILRIQQVVRGDSAAYFCASSPPGTGADHGYTFGSGTRLTVV.

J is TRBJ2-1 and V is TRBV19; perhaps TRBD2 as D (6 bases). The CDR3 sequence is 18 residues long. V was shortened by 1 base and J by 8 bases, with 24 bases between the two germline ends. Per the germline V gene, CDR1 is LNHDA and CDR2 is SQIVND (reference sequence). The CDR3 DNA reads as TGTGCCAGTAGTATAGGGGGATCCGGTGTCAACCCGGGGGATGAGCAGTTCTTC. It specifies CASSIGGSGVNPGDEQFF.